In this sample, the clone carrying this T cell receptor (beta chain) turned up many times. Antigen unknown. The CDR3 has 13 residues. V trimming: 5 bases; J trimming: 9 bases; junction bases outside the gene matches: 7. The data are from a study of T-cell reconstitution after alpha-beta-depleted transplantation in children. Regarding the study as a whole: Expanded clones from the graft, numbering several hundred, reportedly supplied alpha-beta T cells about two months after transplant. After one year, T-cell counts and TCRbeta diversity mostly came from new T cells. Several patients had high TCRbeta diversity at day 60; it came from surviving recipient T cells and thymic progenitors.

Unique molecular identifiers tagged the TCRbeta library. Each CDR3 protein gets one entry after TCRdb re-called the PCR reads with MiXCR. The repertoire holds about 250,000 distinct CDR3 sequences, with 20% to 30% as singletons. Sample: PBMCs, mostly from graft donor cells, taken 360 days after TCRalphabeta/CD19-depleted stem cell transplant. The chain combines TRBV12-3 or TRBV12-4 with TRBJ2-5; 9 bases map to TRBD1. The sequence was obtained from a female patient aged 2-15 years who had a stem cell transplant for congenital amegakaryocytic thrombocytopenia, so the T cells may come from the graft donor. The CDR3 DNA sequence: TGTGCCAGCAGTGACCGGGACAGGGAGCCCCAGTACTTC. As protein: CASSDRDREPQYF.